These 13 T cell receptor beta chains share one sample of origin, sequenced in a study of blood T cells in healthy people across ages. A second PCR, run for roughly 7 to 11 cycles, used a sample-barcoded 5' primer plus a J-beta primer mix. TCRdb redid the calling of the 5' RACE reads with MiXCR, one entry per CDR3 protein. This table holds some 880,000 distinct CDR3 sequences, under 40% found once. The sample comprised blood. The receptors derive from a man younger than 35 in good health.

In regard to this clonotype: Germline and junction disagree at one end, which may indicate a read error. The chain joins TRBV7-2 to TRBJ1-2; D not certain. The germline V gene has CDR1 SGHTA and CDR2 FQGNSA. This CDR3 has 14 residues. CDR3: CASSLDAQNYGHTF. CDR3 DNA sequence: TGTGCCAGCAGCTTAGATGCCCAGAACTATGGCCACACCTTC.

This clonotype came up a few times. DNA of the CDR3: TGTGCCAGCAGCCAAGTCCCCTACCCGGACACTGAAGCTTTCTTT. Amino acids: CASSQVPYPDTEAFF. This chain uses TRBV14 with TRBJ1-1; D not resolved. The V gene's germline CDR1 is SGHDN and CDR2 FVKESK. The CDR3 covers 15 residues. Trimming cost V 1 base and J 3 bases, with 12 bases left between them.

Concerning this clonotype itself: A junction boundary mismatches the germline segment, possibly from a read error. The CDR3 DNA reads TGTGCCAGCAACCAAGGTCGACAAGCCCGAGAGACCCAGTACTTC. This encodes CASNQGRQARETQYF. The J gene is TRBJ2-5, the V gene TRBV3-1, with D uncertain. The CDR3 consists of 15 residues. Germline V gives CDR1 LGHDT, CDR2 YNNKEL (reference sequence).

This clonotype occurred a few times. The CDR3 DNA follows: TGCAGCGTCGCGACCGGGACAGGAGGTCAGCCCCAGCATTTT. Translated: CSVATGTGGQPQHF. V usage is TRBV29-1 and J usage is TRBJ1-5, with 8 bases fitting TRBD1. The CDR3 length is 14 residues. CDR1 and CDR2 from the germline V gene are SQVTM and ANQGSEA. After removal of 6 bases from V and 6 bases from J, the junction contained 10 bases not matched to a gene.

The CDR3 DNA is TGCGCCAGCAGCCAGAGGACTCCGGGACAGGGTGTTAGGACCGGGGAGCTGTTTTTT. Translating it yields CASSQRTPGQGVRTGELFF. The chain couples TRBV4-1 to TRBJ2-2; 9 nucleotides align to TRBD1. CDR1 and CDR2 (germline): MGHRA, YSYEKL. This CDR3 region has 19 residues. With V trimmed by 3 bases and J by 5 bases, 16 bases remained unmatched.

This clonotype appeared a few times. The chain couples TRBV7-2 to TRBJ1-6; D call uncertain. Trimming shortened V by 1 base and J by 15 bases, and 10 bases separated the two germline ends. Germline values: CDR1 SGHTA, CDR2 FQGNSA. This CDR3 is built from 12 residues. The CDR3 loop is CASSLGGVVLHF. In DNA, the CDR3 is TGTGCCAGCAGCTTAGGCGGTGTGGTCCTCCACTTT.

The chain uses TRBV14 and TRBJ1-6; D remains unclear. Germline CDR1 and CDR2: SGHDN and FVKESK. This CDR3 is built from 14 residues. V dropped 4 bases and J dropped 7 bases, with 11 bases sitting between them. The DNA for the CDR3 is TGTGCCAGCAGCCTGGACTGGAAAAATTCACCCCTCCACTTT. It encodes CASSLDWKNSPLHF.

CDR3 in amino acids: CSANPGEGANVLTF. Here the CDR3 DNA reads TGCAGTGCTAACCCTGGGGAAGGGGCCAACGTCCTGACTTTC. This chain joins TRBV20-1 and TRBJ2-6, with no clear D. CDR1 is DFQATT, CDR2 SNEGSKA, per germline (reference sequence). The CDR3 is 14 residues long. The germline V and J ends were trimmed by 4 bases and 4 bases, with 11 bases remaining between them.

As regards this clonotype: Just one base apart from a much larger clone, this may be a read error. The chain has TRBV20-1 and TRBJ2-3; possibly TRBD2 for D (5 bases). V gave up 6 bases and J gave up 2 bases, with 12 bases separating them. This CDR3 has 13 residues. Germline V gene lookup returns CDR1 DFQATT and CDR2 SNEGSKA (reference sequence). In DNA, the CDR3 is TGCAGTGCCCCCGCGGGCCTCACAGATACGCAGTATTTT. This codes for CSAPAGLTDTQYF.

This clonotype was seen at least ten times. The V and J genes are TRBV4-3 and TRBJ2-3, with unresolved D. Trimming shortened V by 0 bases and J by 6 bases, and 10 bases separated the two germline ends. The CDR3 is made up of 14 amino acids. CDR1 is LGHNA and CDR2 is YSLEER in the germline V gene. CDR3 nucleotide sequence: TGCGCCAGCAGCCAAGACCCAGGCGTGGATACGCAGTATTTT. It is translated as CASSQDPGVDTQYF.

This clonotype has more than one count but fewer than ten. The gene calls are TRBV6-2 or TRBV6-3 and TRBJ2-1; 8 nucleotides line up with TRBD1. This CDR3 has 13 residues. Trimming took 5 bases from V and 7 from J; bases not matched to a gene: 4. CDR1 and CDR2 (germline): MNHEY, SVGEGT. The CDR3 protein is CASSPRQGNEQFF. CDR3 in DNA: TGTGCCAGCAGTCCAAGACAGGGGAATGAGCAGTTCTTC.

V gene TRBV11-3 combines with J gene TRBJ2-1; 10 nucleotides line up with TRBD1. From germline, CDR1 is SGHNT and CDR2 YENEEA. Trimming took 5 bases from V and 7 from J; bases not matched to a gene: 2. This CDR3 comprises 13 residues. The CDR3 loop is CASSQDRGNEQFF. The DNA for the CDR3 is TGTGCCAGCAGCCAGGACAGGGGGAATGAGCAGTTCTTC.

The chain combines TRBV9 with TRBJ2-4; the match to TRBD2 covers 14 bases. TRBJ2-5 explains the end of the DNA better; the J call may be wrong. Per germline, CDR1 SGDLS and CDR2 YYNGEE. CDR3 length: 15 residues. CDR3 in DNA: TGTGCCAGCAGCGGGACTAGCGGGGGGATAGAGACCCAGTACTTC. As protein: CASSGTSGGIETQYF.